These 8 T cell receptor beta chains were all obtained from the same sample, sequenced in a study of T cells in Graves' hyperthyroidism and ophthalmopathy. RNA transcripts yielded amplified TCR beta CDR3 regions. The TCR CDR3 was amplified in a first-round RT-PCR using the HTBI primer set. A single record per CDR3 protein comes from TCRdb applying MiXCR to the multiplex PCR reads. The sample contains 550,000 to 700,000 distinct CDR3 sequences, approximately 15% of which appear only once. Sequencing used blood. The receptors shown here come from a woman aged 40-49 years with Graves' ophthalmopathy.

This clonotype has ten or more counts. V gene TRBV30 combines with J gene TRBJ1-1; D is unresolved. Trimming took 2 bases from V and 4 from J, leaving 14 bases between them. This CDR3 has 14 residues. Looked up from germline, CDR1 is GTSNPN and CDR2 is SVGIG (reference sequence). CDR3 nucleotide sequence: TGTGCCTGGAGTCCGACACCCGGGGTCACTGAAGCTTTCTTT. This translates into CAWSPTPGVTEAFF.

V gene TRBV7-3 combines with J gene TRBJ2-7; D is unclear. The germline V gene has CDR1 SGHTA and CDR2 FQGTGA. This CDR3 is built from 14 residues. V lost 6 bases, J lost 1 base, and 13 bases lay in between. The CDR3 loop is CASRATQASYEQYF. The CDR3 DNA follows: TGTGCCAGCAGAGCGACCCAAGCTTCCTACGAGCAGTACTTC.

This clonotype was detected only a few times. V is TRBV5-1 and J is TRBJ1-2; D is unclear. With 6 bases removed from V and 2 bases from J, the gap between germline ends came to 11 bases. Per the germline V gene, CDR1 is SGHRS and CDR2 is YFSETQ. The CDR3 consists of 13 residues. The CDR3, as DNA: TGCGCCAGCAAGGAGGGTATGAACTATGGCTACACCTTC. It is translated as CASKEGMNYGYTF.

This clonotype was recorded at least ten times. The genes are TRBV6-7 and TRBJ2-5; no clear D. TRBV6-7 is known as an ORF, though its function is uncertain. Trimming took 6 bases from V and 0 from J, leaving 11 bases between them. There are 14 residues in the CDR3. The CDR3 region is CASSQDSYQETQYF. The CDR3 DNA sequence: TGTGCCAGCAGCCAAGACTCGTACCAAGAGACCCAGTACTTC.

This clonotype was seen at least ten times. The chain is built from TRBV27 and TRBJ1-1; 8 nucleotides line up with TRBD1. V gave up 2 bases and J gave up 7 bases; unmatched junction bases: 3. The CDR3 totals 13 residues. Per the germline V gene, CDR1 is MNHEY and CDR2 is SMNVEV (reference sequence). In nucleotides, the CDR3 is TGTGCCAGCAGTTTAGGACAGGGCATTGAAGCTTTCTTT. Translating it yields CASSLGQGIEAFF.

This clonotype came up a few times. The chain recombines TRBV2 with TRBJ2-5; D call uncertain. Trimming stripped 6 bases from V and 3 bases from J, with 8 bases between. Germline values: CDR1 SNHLY, CDR2 FYNNEI. The CDR3 runs 12 residues. This chain's CDR3 is CASRRREETQYF. CDR3 in DNA: TGTGCCAGCAGGCGACGGGAAGAGACCCAGTACTTC.

This clonotype was counted at least ten times. This chain joins TRBV28 and TRBJ2-5; D is ambiguous. The CDR3 runs to 13 residues. V dropped 7 bases and J dropped 2 bases, with 11 bases sitting between them. Germline values: CDR1 MDHEN, CDR2 SYDVKM. CDR3: CASNAETQETQYF. For the CDR3, the DNA is TGTGCCAGCAATGCAGAGACACAAGAGACCCAGTACTTC.

This clonotype was seen at least ten times. The chain couples TRBV7-9 to TRBJ2-7; 7 bases fit TRBD1. The trim removed 5 bases at V and 5 bases at J, leaving 6 bases unmatched. This CDR3 is built from 13 residues. Per germline, CDR1 SEHNR and CDR2 FQNEAQ (reference sequence). The CDR3 sequence is CASSPTGSNEQYF. CDR3 nucleotides: TGTGCCAGCAGCCCGACAGGGAGCAACGAGCAGTACTTC.